This passage covers 19 T cell receptor beta chains from one sample sequenced in a study of CD8 T cells in ankylosing spondylitis. MiXCR, applied by TCRdb to the 5' RACE reads, yields one record per CDR3 protein. The sample has about 160,000 distinct CDR3 sequences, approximately 10% seen once; the top ten hold roughly 16%. Material: blood, either unsorted or a sorted T cell fraction (not recorded which). The receptors were sampled from a female donor with ankylosing spondylitis or in good health (not recorded which).

This clonotype has more than one count but fewer than ten. The chain couples TRBV4-2 to TRBJ2-1; D not resolved. CDR1 and CDR2 (germline): LGHNA, YNFKEQ. The CDR3 extends over 13 amino acids. Between the trimmed V and J ends, which lost 1 base and 8 bases, there was a span of 9 bases. The CDR3 loop is CASSQVVGHEQFF. DNA for the CDR3: TGTGCCAGCAGCCAAGTTGTTGGACATGAGCAGTTCTTC.

The chain has TRBV12-3 or TRBV12-4 and TRBJ2-7; TRBD1 or TRBD2 may be the D gene (5 bases each). V lost 6 bases, J lost 3 bases, and 21 bases lay in between. The CDR3 spans 16 residues. The CDR3, as DNA: TGTGCCAGCAGGCATCCAGAGCGGACATTCGGCTACGAGCAGTACTTC. Translation gives CASRHPERTFGYEQYF.

V gene TRBV27 combines with J gene TRBJ1-6, with D uncertain. Trimming left V 4 bases short and J 0 bases short, with 7 bases between. The CDR3 consists of 15 residues. CDR1 and CDR2 (germline): MNHEY, SMNVEV (reference sequence). This chain's CDR3 is CASSSRISYNSPLHF. CDR3 nucleotide sequence: TGTGCCAGCAGTTCGCGAATCTCCTATAATTCACCCCTCCACTTT.

This clonotype was seen only a few times. The genes are TRBV20-1 and TRBJ2-7, with TRBD1 matching over 7 bases. The CDR3 is 14 amino acids. From germline, CDR1 is DFQATT and CDR2 SNEGSKA (reference sequence). Trimming took 1 base from V and 3 from J; bases not matched to a gene: 6. Here the CDR3 reads CSARARDRGYEQYF. As DNA, the CDR3 is TGCAGTGCTAGAGCCCGGGACAGAGGCTACGAGCAGTACTTC.

The V gene is TRBV7-2, the J gene TRBJ2-7, with TRBD1 identical over 9 bases. V trimming: 1 base; J trimming: 7 bases; junction bases outside the gene matches: 8. CDR3 length equals 15 residues. The germline gives CDR1 SGHTA, CDR2 FQGNSA. CDR3 nucleotide sequence: TGTGCCAGCAGCTTAGGGCCGGGACAGGGTGGTGAGCAGTACTTC. Its protein is CASSLGPGQGGEQYF.

This clonotype was picked up a small number of times. The rearrangement links TRBV9 to TRBJ2-3, with D unresolved. Germline CDR1 reads SGDLS; CDR2 reads YYNGEE. The ends were cut back, 0 bases at V and 4 bases at J, with 6 bases in the middle. CDR3 length equals 13 residues. The CDR3 bases are TGTGCCAGCAGCGTAGTAGATTCAGATACGCAGTATTTT. The encoded protein is CASSVVDSDTQYF. The whole variable domain, filled in from reference TRBV9 and TRBJ2-3, reads DSGVTQTPKHLITATGQRVTLRCSPRSGDLSVYWYQQSLDQGLQFLIQYYNGEERAKGNILERFSAQQFPDLHSELNLSSLELGDSALYFCASSVVDSDTQYFGPGTRLTVL.

The V gene is TRBV29-1, the J gene TRBJ2-5, with 12 bases identical to TRBD2. This CDR3 is 15 amino acids long. V shed 5 bases and J 5 bases; nucleotides not matched to a gene: 9. Per the germline V gene, CDR1 is SQVTM and CDR2 is ANQGSEA. CDR3 sequence reads: CSVLGLAGVSETQYF. Written as DNA, the CDR3 is TGCAGCGTTTTGGGACTAGCGGGCGTTAGTGAGACCCAGTACTTC. The full variable domain, in which reference TRBV29-1 and TRBJ2-5 provide the parts outside the CDR3, is SAVISQKPSRDICQRGTSLTIQCQVDSQVTMMFWYRQQPGQSLTLIATANQGSEATYESGFVIDKFPISRPNLTFSTLTVSNMSPEDSSIYLCSVLGLAGVSETQYFGPGTRLLVL.

The chain couples TRBV4-3 to TRBJ2-5; 9 bases map to TRBD1. V was clipped by 3 bases and J by 1 base; unmatched bases: 0. This CDR3 contains 14 residues. Germline lookup yields CDR1 LGHNA and CDR2 YSLEER. CDR3 DNA sequence: TGCGCCAGCAGCCAGGACAGGGGCCAAGAGACCCAGTACTTC. It translates to CASSQDRGQETQYF.

V is TRBV4-1 and J is TRBJ2-2; D remains ambiguous. This CDR3 is built from 15 residues. Germline lookup yields CDR1 MGHRA and CDR2 YSYEKL. Trimming took 1 base from V and 5 from J, leaving 11 bases between them. The CDR3, as DNA: TGCGCCAGCAGCCAAGGGAACCACCCTACCGGGGAGCTGTTTTTT. This codes for CASSQGNHPTGELFF.

The genes are TRBV5-6 and TRBJ2-3; no clear D. This CDR3 contains 14 residues. The V end lost 0 bases, the J end lost 3 bases, and 8 bases lay between the germline ends. The germline V gene has CDR1 SGHDT and CDR2 YYEEEE. The CDR3 DNA reads TGTGCCAGCAGCTTGGGGTTACGTACAGATACGCAGTATTTT. It translates to CASSLGLRTDTQYF.

This clonotype was found many times. J is TRBJ2-3 and V is TRBV7-8, with no clear D. The CDR3 has 13 residues. Trimming shortened V by 6 bases and J by 4 bases, and 11 bases separated the two germline ends. CDR1 SGHVS and CDR2 FQNEAQ come from the germline V gene. The DNA for the CDR3 is TGTGCCAGCAGTCGGGCGCCCGCAGATACGCAGTATTTT. It codes for CASSRAPADTQYF.

The chain has TRBV28 and TRBJ1-4; TRBD1 might be the D (5 bases). V shed 6 bases and J shed 5 bases, with 13 bases lying between them. The CDR3 totals 14 residues. The germline CDR1 and CDR2 sequences are MDHEN and SYDVKM. The CDR3 spells CASSTGTDNEKLFF. The CDR3 DNA sequence: TGTGCCAGCAGCACCGGGACGGACAATGAAAAACTGTTTTTT. The complete variable domain, with remaining parts taken from reference TRBV28 and TRBJ1-4, reads DVKVTQSSRYLVKRTGEKVFLECVQDMDHENMFWYRQDPGLGLRLIYFSYDVKMKEKGDIPEGYSVSREKKERFSLILESASTNQTSMYLCASSTGTDNEKLFFGSGTQLSVL.

This clonotype was found a few times. The CDR3 loop reads CASSSHAGNQETQYF. CDR3 coding DNA: TGCGCCAGCAGCTCCCACGCCGGGAACCAAGAGACCCAGTACTTC. V usage is TRBV4-3 and J usage is TRBJ2-5; maybe TRBD2 (5 bases). Germline CDR1 LGHNA, CDR2 YSLEER. The V and J ends lost 5 bases and 0 bases respectively, with 13 bases between them. The CDR3 is 15 amino acids.

This clonotype showed up just a few times. The chain has TRBV7-9 and TRBJ2-7, with 8 positions matching TRBD1. The V gene end was trimmed by 5 bases and the J gene end by 3 bases; junction bases not matched to a gene: 6. CDR3 length: 14 amino acids. Germline V gene data show CDR1 as SEHNR and CDR2 as FQNEAQ (reference sequence). The CDR3 is CASSHGQGVYEQYF. The CDR3, as DNA: TGTGCCAGCAGCCATGGACAGGGTGTCTACGAGCAGTACTTC.

This clonotype was observed a few times. The CDR3 is CASNGQGSDEQYF. The CDR3 DNA reads as TGTGCCAGCAACGGACAGGGTTCCGACGAGCAGTACTTC. The V and J genes are TRBV6-2 or TRBV6-3 and TRBJ2-7, with 8 bases aligning to TRBD1. Germline values: CDR1 MNHEY, CDR2 SVGEGT. The CDR3 extends over 13 amino acids. With V trimmed by 7 bases and J by 5 bases, 7 bases remained unmatched.

The gene calls are TRBV7-9 and TRBJ2-3; weak D call: TRBD2 (6 bases). From germline, CDR1 is SEHNR and CDR2 FQNEAQ (reference sequence). The CDR3 is made up of 14 amino acids. The V end lost 3 bases, the J end lost 6 bases, and 13 bases lay between the germline ends. CDR3 protein: CASSFLAMGDTQYF. CDR3 nucleotides: TGTGCCAGCAGCTTTCTAGCGATGGGGGATACGCAGTATTTT. Using reference TRBV7-9 and TRBJ2-3 for the parts outside the CDR3, the full variable domain is DTGVSQNPRHKITKRGQNVTFRCDPISEHNRLYWYRQTLGQGPEFLTYFQNEAQLEKSRLLSDRFSAERPKGSFSTLEIQRTEQGDSAMYLCASSFLAMGDTQYFGPGTRLTVL.

Points on this clonotype: This may be a read error: a much more frequent sequence differs by one nucleotide. Here the CDR3 omits its conserved ending phenylalanine or tryptophan, so a read error is the likely source. The rearrangement links TRBV3-1 to TRBJ2-5; 7 nucleotides align to TRBD2. The CDR3 is 11 amino acids. Germline V gene data show CDR1 as LGHDT and CDR2 as YNNKEL (reference sequence). The trim removed 8 bases at V and 4 bases at J, leaving 1 base unmatched. CDR3 nucleotide sequence: TGTGCCAGCGGGGGGGGAGAGACCCAGTACTAC. The encoded protein is CASGGGETQYY.

This chain uses TRBV9 with TRBJ2-1, with 7 positions matching TRBD2. The V segment lost 0 bases and the J segment 6 bases; nucleotides outside the gene matches: 6. This CDR3 contains 15 residues. Germline-derived CDR1 and CDR2 are SGDLS and YYNGEE. CDR3 nucleotide sequence: TGTGCCAGCAGCGTAGTGGCGGGAGATGTCAATGAGCAGTTCTTC. Protein: CASSVVAGDVNEQFF.

This chain uses TRBV2 with TRBJ2-3, with 11 positions matching TRBD2. The V gene end was trimmed by 1 base and the J gene end by 5 bases; junction bases not matched to a gene: 2. Germline CDR1 SNHLY, CDR2 FYNNEI. The CDR3 consists of 15 residues. The CDR3 DNA follows: TGTGCCAGCAGTGAAGGGCTAGCGGGAGGAGATACGCAGTATTTT. Translating gives CASSEGLAGGDTQYF.